This entry features one T cell receptor beta chain sequence. At one end, the junction sequence differs from germline, possibly due to a read error. The sample originates from a study of blood T cell repertoires in COVID-19. Turning to the study itself: Sites in the United States, Italy and Spain provided acute and convalescent COVID-19 samples. In each case, the material was cDNA or gDNA derived from T cells, B-cell-depleted T cells, or PBMCs.

Germline assignment: CDR1 SSHAT and CDR2 FNYEAQ (reference sequence). The CDR3 is 15 amino acids. Data came from immunoSEQ multiplex PCR; TCRdb stores just in-frame clones and leaves some out. The table lists tens of thousands of clones, roughly 87% of them singletons. The chain joins TRBV7-7 to TRBJ2-1, with TRBD2 identical over 12 bases. This TCR derives from a human donor with acute or convalescent COVID-19. The donor label of this sample is uncertain. The sample taken for sequencing was peripheral blood. The CDR3 sequence: CASSSTSGRDNEQFF. The CDR3 DNA is TGTGCTAGCAGCTCGACTAGCGGGAGAGACAATGAGCAGTTCTTC.